The 18 T cell receptor beta chains listed next were all sequenced from one sample in a study of shared clonotypes between healthy human individuals. Libraries were prepared by immunoSEQ multiplex PCR; TCRdb keeps only in-frame clonotypes and omits some of them. Of around 1,900,000 clones listed, 85% to 95% are singletons. Naive CD8 cells, CD45RO-negative and positively selected for CCR7, excluded terminally differentiated effector memory CD45RA+ cells. Sequencing was carried out using naive CD8+ T cells from PBMCs. The receptors shown here come from a man between 18 and 29 years old in good health. Some clones in this sample may be carry-over from other donors' samples.

CDR3 nucleotide sequence: TGTGCCAGCAGCTTTGACGGACAAAACTATGGCTACACCTTC. Its translation is CASSFDGQNYGYTF. The chain couples TRBV7-9 to TRBJ1-2, with a weak D call TRBD1 (5 bases). Trimming stripped 3 bases from V and 2 bases from J, with 10 bases between. The CDR3 is made up of 14 amino acids. Germline lookup yields CDR1 SEHNR and CDR2 FQNEAQ (reference sequence).

The V call is TRBV4-1, the J call TRBJ1-1; D is unresolved. V lost 2 bases, J lost 1 base, and 8 bases lay in between. From germline, CDR1 is MGHRA and CDR2 YSYEKL. The CDR3 has 14 residues. The CDR3 reads CASSQPGGNTEAFF. CDR3 in DNA: TGCGCCAGCAGCCAACCCGGAGGGAACACTGAAGCTTTCTTT.

The chain uses TRBV6-1 and TRBJ1-5, with D possibly being TRBD1 (5 bases). The CDR3 consists of 15 residues. Trimming took off 5 bases at V and 7 bases at J, with 18 bases between the two ends. Looked up from germline, CDR1 is MNHNS and CDR2 is SASEGT. The CDR3 DNA is TGTGCCAGCAGTATATTCCGGCAGGGATTACAGCCCCAGCATTTT. This translates into CASSIFRQGLQPQHF.

The rearrangement links TRBV28 to TRBJ1-5, with D uncertain. V lost 6 bases, J lost 1 base, and 10 bases lay in between. Per germline, CDR1 MDHEN and CDR2 SYDVKM. The CDR3 runs 14 residues. In nucleotides, the CDR3 is TGTGCCAGCAGGCCGGGGAGGAGCAATCAGCCCCAGCATTTT. It yields the protein CASRPGRSNQPQHF.

The chain carries TRBV7-9 and TRBJ2-1, with 7 bases fitting TRBD2. Germline V gives CDR1 SEHNR, CDR2 FQNEAQ (reference sequence). CDR3 size: 12 residues. Germline trimming cut 5 bases from V and 10 bases from J; bases unmatched to any gene: 5. This chain's CDR3 is CASSPAGVEQFF. The CDR3 coding sequence is TGTGCCAGCAGCCCCGCGGGGGTCGAGCAGTTCTTC.

The J gene is TRBJ2-7, the V gene TRBV4-3, with 11 nucleotides matching TRBD2. Per the germline V gene, CDR1 is LGHNA and CDR2 is YSLEER. The CDR3 extends over 21 amino acids. The trim removed 4 bases at V and 2 bases at J, leaving 22 bases unmatched. CDR3 region: CASSRLTPGTSGTTLPYEQYF. CDR3 nucleotide sequence: TGCGCCAGCAGCCGACTCACCCCCGGGACTAGCGGAACAACCCTCCCCTACGAGCAGTACTTC.

The chain uses TRBV25-1 and TRBJ2-1; 10 nucleotides match TRBD2. The trim removed 1 base at V and 9 bases at J, leaving 6 bases unmatched. The CDR3 totals 15 residues. CDR1 and CDR2 from the germline V gene are MGHDK and SYGVNS. The CDR3 coding sequence is TGTGCCAGCAGTGAATGGCCTAGCGGGAGTACTGAGCAGTTCTTC. The encoded protein is CASSEWPSGSTEQFF. The full variable domain, with the rest looked up from reference TRBV25-1 and TRBJ2-1, is EADIYQTPRYLVIGTGKKITLECSQTMGHDKMYWYQQDPGMELHLIHYSYGVNSTEKGDLSSESTVSRIRTEHFPLTLESARPSHTSQYLCASSEWPSGSTEQFFGPGTRLTVL.

For the CDR3, the DNA is TGTGCCAGCAGCCCGGGTGGGAGGGAGCAGTACTTC. Encoded protein: CASSPGGREQYF. The chain joins TRBV7-9 to TRBJ2-7; D is perhaps TRBD2 (6 bases). Trimming pared 5 bases from V and 7 bases from J, leaving 12 bases between. Germline V gene data show CDR1 as SEHNR and CDR2 as FQNEAQ (reference sequence). The CDR3 spans 12 residues.

The chain has TRBV2 and TRBJ2-7; 10 bases agree with TRBD1. Trimming cost V 0 bases and J 3 bases; bases outside gene matches: 17. This CDR3 is 20 amino acids long. Germline loops: CDR1 SNHLY, CDR2 FYNNEI. CDR3 in DNA: TGTGCCAGCAGTGAAGCGCTTCAGGGGTCAGGGGACAGGGGATTCTACGAGCAGTACTTC. Its protein product is CASSEALQGSGDRGFYEQYF.

The chain links TRBV7-9 to TRBJ1-1; D gene uncertain. The CDR3 covers 15 residues. Germline V CDR1 and CDR2: SEHNR, FQNEAQ (reference sequence). V gave up 1 base and J gave up 0 bases, with 9 bases separating them. CDR3 in DNA: TGTGCCAGCAGCTTAGTGTCAGCCATGAACACTGAAGCTTTCTTT. It translates to CASSLVSAMNTEAFF. The full variable domain, its missing parts supplied by reference TRBV7-9 and TRBJ1-1, is DTGVSQNPRHKITKRGQNVTFRCDPISEHNRLYWYRQTLGQGPEFLTYFQNEAQLEKSRLLSDRFSAERPKGSFSTLEIQRTEQGDSAMYLCASSLVSAMNTEAFFGQGTRLTVV.

The J gene is TRBJ2-7, the V gene TRBV7-8; perhaps TRBD1 as D (5 bases). The V gene lost 5 bases and the J gene lost 3 bases, with 11 bases spanning the gap. CDR1 is SGHVS and CDR2 is FQNEAQ in the germline V gene. The CDR3 is 13 residues long. The CDR3 nucleotides read TGTGCCAGCAGCCCGACGCAGGGCTACGAGCAGTACTTC. Protein: CASSPTQGYEQYF.

This chain uses TRBV27 with TRBJ2-7; TRBD2 agrees at 7 bases. This CDR3 contains 14 residues. From germline, CDR1 is MNHEY and CDR2 SMNVEV (reference sequence). Trimming cost V 2 bases and J 6 bases; bases outside gene matches: 7. The CDR3 is CASSLGSGGGEQYF. The CDR3 DNA is TGTGCCAGCAGTTTAGGTTCTGGGGGGGGCGAGCAGTACTTC.

The J gene is TRBJ2-5, the V gene TRBV7-3, with D maybe TRBD2 (6 bases). The CDR3 sequence is 14 residues long. Per the germline V gene, CDR1 is SGHTA and CDR2 is FQGTGA. V lost 2 bases to trimming and J lost 5 bases, with 12 bases between them. CDR3: CASSLVPGRETQYF. CDR3 coding DNA: TGTGCCAGCAGCTTAGTTCCGGGGAGGGAGACCCAGTACTTC.

As regards this clone: Other DNA sequences in this sample translate to the same CDR3. V is TRBV10-3 and J is TRBJ2-7; 8 nucleotides align to TRBD1. Germline lookup yields CDR1 ENHRY and CDR2 SYGVKD. This CDR3 region has 12 residues. The J segment lost 3 bases and the V segment lost 6 bases, leaving 1 base of the junction unmatched. The CDR3 is CAIRDRGYEQYF. CDR3 DNA: TGTGCCATCAGAGACAGGGGCTACGAGCAGTACTTC.

The chain couples TRBV9 to TRBJ2-7; tentatively, D is TRBD2 (6 bases). Germline V gene sequence: CDR1 SGDLS, CDR2 YYNGEE. With 3 bases removed from V and 0 bases from J, the gap between germline ends came to 13 bases. The CDR3 is 15 amino acids. CDR3 sequence (DNA): TGTGCCAGCAGCGCCGGGACTGACGGCTCCTACGAGCAGTACTTC. Its translation: CASSAGTDGSYEQYF.

The chain has TRBV5-5 and TRBJ1-5; D not certain. The CDR3 has 11 amino acids. V gave up 5 bases and J gave up 10 bases, with 10 bases separating them. Per the germline V gene, CDR1 is SGHKS and CDR2 is YYEKEE (reference sequence). The CDR3 spells CASSLSGPQHF. In DNA form, the CDR3 reads TGTGCCAGCAGTTTGTCCGGCCCCCAGCATTTT. The entire variable domain, with the rest obtained from reference TRBV5-5 and TRBJ1-5, is as follows: DAGVTQSPTHLIKTRGQQVTLRCSPISGHKSVSWYQQVLGQGPQFIFQYYEKEERGRGNFPDRFSARQFPNYSSELNVNALLLGDSALYLCASSLSGPQHFGDGTRLSIL.

CDR3 sequence: CASSFFQPDRGRYTEAFF. As DNA, the CDR3 is TGTGCCAGCAGCTTCTTCCAACCGGACAGGGGGAGGTACACTGAAGCTTTCTTT. The rearrangement links TRBV5-6 to TRBJ1-1; 10 bases are shared with TRBD1. Germline CDR1 SGHDT, CDR2 YYEEEE. Trimming cost V 2 bases and J 3 bases; bases outside gene matches: 13. This CDR3 is 18 amino acids long.

This chain joins TRBV11-2 and TRBJ2-3; TRBD1 or TRBD2 may be the D gene (5 bases each). Germline loops: CDR1 SGHAT, CDR2 FQNNGV. V was trimmed by 5 bases and J by 5 bases, leaving 11 bases between them. The CDR3 has 13 residues. CDR3 bases: TGTGCCAGCAGCAGGGACCCGGAAGATACGCAGTATTTT. Protein product: CASSRDPEDTQYF.